These 17 T cell receptor beta chains were all obtained from the same sample, sequenced in a study of blood T cell repertoires in COVID-19. The repertoire was sequenced with immunoSEQ multiplex PCR; TCRdb's copy has only in-frame clones and lacks some. Here the sample spans approximately 150,000 clones, 87% being singletons. The sequencing input was PBMCs or T cells enriched from blood (not recorded which). Receptors originate from a woman between 35 and 50 years old who had been exposed to COVID-19.

The chain joins TRBV5-1 to TRBJ1-2; D remains ambiguous. This CDR3 is 14 amino acids long. The V gene's germline CDR1 is SGHRS and CDR2 YFSETQ. V was clipped by 1 base and J by 0 bases, with 7 bases between them. This CDR3 reads CASSLREANYGYTF. As DNA, the CDR3 is TGCGCCAGCAGCTTGAGAGAAGCTAACTATGGCTACACCTTC.

The chain carries TRBV19 and TRBJ1-1; 7 bases are shared with TRBD1. The trim removed 6 bases at V and 4 bases at J, leaving 5 bases unmatched. Germline assignment: CDR1 LNHDA and CDR2 SQIVND (reference sequence). The CDR3 totals 13 residues. CDR3 protein: CASRLTGSTEAFF. CDR3 nucleotides: TGTGCCAGTAGACTGACAGGGAGCACTGAAGCTTTCTTT.

The chain is built from TRBV7-8 and TRBJ2-7; 7 bases align to TRBD2. J lost 2 bases, V lost 3 bases, and 7 bases had no gene match. Per the germline V gene, CDR1 is SGHVS and CDR2 is FQNEAQ. The CDR3 length is 15 residues. The CDR3 loop reads CASSFSASGAYEQYF. The CDR3 DNA is TGTGCCAGCAGCTTTTCGGCTAGCGGCGCCTACGAGCAGTACTTC.

This chain links TRBV9 with TRBJ1-4; possibly TRBD1 for D (5 bases). Per germline, CDR1 SGDLS and CDR2 YYNGEE. This CDR3 comprises 17 residues. The ends were cut back, 0 bases at V and 0 bases at J, with 12 bases in the middle. The CDR3 DNA follows: TGTGCCAGCAGCGTAGACGGGGGATGGGCAACTAATGAAAAACTGTTTTTT. Protein sequence: CASSVDGGWATNEKLFF.

The chain recombines TRBV14 with TRBJ1-2; D ambiguous. Trimming cost V 1 base and J 7 bases, with 7 bases left between them. This CDR3 contains 12 residues. Germline CDR1 is SGHDN and CDR2 is FVKESK. The CDR3 DNA is TGTGCCAGCAGCCAAGGGCTCCTTGGCTACACCTTC. Translated: CASSQGLLGYTF.

This chain uses TRBV21-1 with TRBJ2-3; the table's D call, TRBD2, was not checked against the DNA. TRBV21-1 is annotated as a pseudogene. This CDR3 contains 16 residues. The CDR3 DNA reads as TGTGCCAGCAGCAAAGTGACTAGCGGGAGTTCGGATACGCAGTATTTT. It specifies CASSKVTSGSSDTQYF.

This chain uses TRBV28 with TRBJ1-2; D may be TRBD1 (5 bases). Germline-derived CDR1 and CDR2 are MDHEN and SYDVKM. The CDR3 is 13 amino acids. The CDR3 coding sequence is TGTGTAACAGAGGCAGGGAACTCCTATGGCTACACCTTC. Amino acid sequence: CVTEAGNSYGYTF.

The V and J genes are TRBV10-3 and TRBJ2-3, with D uncertain. V was pared by 0 bases and J by 6 bases, with 13 bases between. The germline CDR1 and CDR2 sequences are ENHRY and SYGVKD. This CDR3 has 15 amino acids. Here the CDR3 DNA reads TGTGCCATCAGTGAGTCCTCCCCACCTCGGGATACGCAGTATTTT. This codes for CAISESSPPRDTQYF.

This chain joins TRBV4-1 and TRBJ2-1, with TRBD1 matching over 9 bases. Per the germline V gene, CDR1 is MGHRA and CDR2 is YSYEKL. CDR3 length: 15 amino acids. V dropped 2 bases and J dropped 6; count of bases not matched to a gene: 5. CDR3 DNA sequence: TGCGCCAGCAGCCAACAGGGACAGGGTTCCAATGAGCAGTTCTTC. This sequence encodes CASSQQGQGSNEQFF.

V gene TRBV5-1 combines with J gene TRBJ2-1; 8 bases are shared with TRBD2. CDR3 length equals 17 residues. Germline V lookup: CDR1 SGHRS, CDR2 YFSETQ. V dropped 4 bases and J dropped 9; count of bases not matched to a gene: 18. The CDR3: CASSRRPTSEAMSEQFF. DNA for the CDR3: TGCGCCAGCAGCAGACGCCCGACTAGCGAAGCTATGAGTGAGCAGTTCTTC.

The chain joins TRBV29-1 to TRBJ1-1; TRBD1 matches at 7 bases. CDR1 and CDR2 from the germline V gene are SQVTM and ANQGSEA. The ends lost 4 bases at V and 6 bases at J; junction bases unmatched: 5. CDR3 length: 12 residues. This CDR3 reads CSVARTGAEAFF. Here the CDR3 DNA reads TGCAGCGTTGCCCGCACAGGGGCTGAAGCTTTCTTT.

The rearrangement joins TRBV28 to TRBJ2-6, with no clear D. Per the germline V gene, CDR1 is MDHEN and CDR2 is SYDVKM. The CDR3 spans 15 residues. Trimming removed 1 base at V and 2 bases at J, with 6 bases between. This CDR3 reads CASSLSQTGANVLTF. The CDR3 DNA is TGTGCCAGCAGTTTATCCCAGACTGGGGCCAACGTCCTGACTTTC.

The chain is built from TRBV7-2 and TRBJ2-2, with D hard to call. The CDR3 runs to 13 residues. Deletions cut 6 bases from V and 6 bases from J, with 11 bases between. Germline CDR1 and CDR2: SGHTA and FQGNSA. CDR3 sequence (DNA): TGTGCCAGCAGTAAGACTTACCCCGGGGAGCTGTTTTTT. This translates into CASSKTYPGELFF.

The rearrangement links TRBV18 to TRBJ2-3; 9 bases match TRBD1. There are 15 residues in the CDR3. Germline lookup yields CDR1 KGHSH and CDR2 LQKENI. The trim removed 3 bases at V and 0 bases at J, leaving 1 base unmatched. The CDR3 sequence is CASSPGQGSTDTQYF. Here the CDR3 DNA reads TGTGCCAGCTCACCGGGACAGGGTAGCACAGATACGCAGTATTTT.

V and J are TRBV10-2 and TRBJ2-5; TRBD2 matches at 7 bases. The CDR3 contains 13 residues. Germline V lookup: CDR1 WSHSY, CDR2 SAAADI. V lost 6 bases, J lost 2 bases, and 3 bases stayed unmatched. This CDR3 reads CASRGGVQETQYF. The CDR3 region has the DNA TGCGCCAGCAGGGGGGGGGTACAAGAGACCCAGTACTTC.

The chain couples TRBV9 to TRBJ2-7; D perhaps matches TRBD2 (5 bases). The germline gives CDR1 SGDLS, CDR2 YYNGEE. The ends were cut back, 6 bases at V and 5 bases at J, with 18 bases in the middle. The CDR3 runs 14 residues. The CDR3 DNA is TGTGCCAGCAACAGCGGAGCCGGCTTCCACGAGCAGTACTTC. Translating gives CASNSGAGFHEQYF.

The V gene is TRBV6-5, the J gene TRBJ2-5; D not certain. The CDR3 loop spans 14 amino acids. Trimming removed 6 bases at V and 1 base at J, with 12 bases between. The germline CDR1 and CDR2 sequences are MNHEY and SVGAGI. CDR3 coding DNA: TGTGCCAGCAGACTGGGCCCTTCCCAAGAGACCCAGTACTTC. This gives the protein CASRLGPSQETQYF.